This TCR beta chain is from a study of blood T cell repertoires in COVID-19. Study-level information: COVID-19 samples, acute and convalescent, were from the United States, Italy and Spain. The analysed material was cDNA or gDNA that came from T cells, B-cell-depleted T cells, or PBMCs.

This clone was seen repeatedly, ten times or more. Original methodology: Quantification of nucleated cells was approximated via reference gene primer amplification. This table comes from immunoSEQ multiplex PCR, and its TCRdb copy is limited to in-frame clones, with some not included. V, J and clone size are taken as reported in that table, and D and trimming were inferred from the DNA itself. The data contain 150,000 to 200,000 clones, about 79% of them seen just once; the ten biggest clones take up more than 25%. The clonotype was recovered from a woman in her 70s with acute or convalescent COVID-19. Sequenced: peripheral blood.

As DNA, the CDR3 is TGTGCCAGCAGCTTAACTTCTTCTCGGACTAGCCTTGGCAATGAGCAGTTCTTC. Translation gives CASSLTSSRTSLGNEQFF. The J gene is TRBJ2-1, the V gene TRBV7-3, with 8 positions matching TRBD2. The CDR3 runs to 18 residues. Trimming removed 0 bases from V and 6 bases from J; junction bases left unmatched: 13. Germline loops: CDR1 SGHTA, CDR2 FQGTGA.